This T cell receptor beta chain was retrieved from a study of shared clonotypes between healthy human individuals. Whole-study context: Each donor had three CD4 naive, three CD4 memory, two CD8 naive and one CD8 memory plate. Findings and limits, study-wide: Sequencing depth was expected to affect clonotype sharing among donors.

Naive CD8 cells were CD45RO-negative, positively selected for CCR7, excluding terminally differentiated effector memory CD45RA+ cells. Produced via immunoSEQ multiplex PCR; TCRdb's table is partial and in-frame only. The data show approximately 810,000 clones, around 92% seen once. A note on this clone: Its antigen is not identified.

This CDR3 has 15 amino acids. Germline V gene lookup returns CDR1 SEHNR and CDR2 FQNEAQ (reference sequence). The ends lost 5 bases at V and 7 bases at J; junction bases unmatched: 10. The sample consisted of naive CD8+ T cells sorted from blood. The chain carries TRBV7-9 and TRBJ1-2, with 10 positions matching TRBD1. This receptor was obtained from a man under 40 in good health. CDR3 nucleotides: TGTGCCAGCAGCCTCAGGACAGGGGGAAGGGGTGGCTACACCTTC. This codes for CASSLRTGGRGGYTF.